The 16 T cell receptor beta chains listed next were all sequenced from one sample in a study of blood T cell repertoires in COVID-19. Sequencing was performed with immunoSEQ multiplex PCR; in TCRdb, only in-frame clones are kept and a portion is missing. This table holds about 100,000 clones, about 89% found once. Sample: peripheral blood. All receptors come from a man in his fifties or sixties with active COVID-19.

The J gene is TRBJ1-2, the V gene TRBV7-9; 8 positions agree with TRBD1. Per the germline V gene, CDR1 is SEHNR and CDR2 is FQNEAQ (reference sequence). Trimming removed 5 bases from V and 8 bases from J; junction bases left unmatched: 10. This CDR3 contains 14 residues. The CDR3 region has the DNA TGTGCCAGCAGCCTGGGACAGGAGATAAAGGGCTACACCTTC. Protein sequence: CASSLGQEIKGYTF.

The V gene is TRBV21-1, the J gene TRBJ1-6; the table calls TRBD1, which could not be checked here. TRBV21-1 is designated a pseudogene. The CDR3 is 20 residues long. The CDR3 region is CASSKGRERYRVSYNSPLHF. The CDR3 DNA reads as TGTGCCAGCAGCAAAGGAAGAGAAAGGTACAGGGTCTCCTATAATTCACCCCTCCACTTT.

V is TRBV4-1 and J is TRBJ1-4; a possible D gene is TRBD1 (5 bases). V lost 4 bases to trimming and J lost 0 bases, with 12 bases between them. This CDR3 contains 16 residues. Germline V gene sequence: CDR1 MGHRA, CDR2 YSYEKL. The CDR3 spells CASSRMTASTNEKLFF. The CDR3 DNA reads as TGCGCCAGCAGCCGAATGACAGCCTCAACTAATGAAAAACTGTTTTTT.

This chain uses TRBV19 with TRBJ1-2; 7 bases match TRBD1. This CDR3 spans 16 amino acids. In germline, CDR1 is LNHDA, CDR2 SQIVND (reference sequence). Germline trimming cut 7 bases from V and 4 bases from J; bases unmatched to any gene: 15. CDR3 sequence (DNA): TGTGCCAGTACCCGGGACAGACCTCCTTCGGGCTATGGCTACACCTTC. Protein sequence: CASTRDRPPSGYGYTF.

V usage is TRBV7-9 and J usage is TRBJ2-7; weak D call: TRBD1 (5 bases). CDR3 length: 11 residues. The germline V gene has CDR1 SEHNR and CDR2 FQNEAQ (reference sequence). V gave up 10 bases and J gave up 6 bases, with 13 bases separating them. CDR3 in amino acids: CATQQVGEQYF. CDR3 bases: TGTGCCACCCAACAGGTTGGCGAGCAGTACTTC.

V and J are TRBV27 and TRBJ1-3; TRBD1 aligns across 9 bases. CDR3 length equals 19 residues. Per germline, CDR1 MNHEY and CDR2 SMNVEV (reference sequence). The junction had 16 bases not matched to a gene; V was cut back by 5 bases and J by 2 bases. CDR3 sequence reads: CASSLTGTGIGYPGNTIYF. CDR3 sequence (DNA): TGTGCCAGCAGTCTTACCGGGACAGGGATCGGTTACCCTGGAAACACCATATATTTT.

V is TRBV7-6 and J is TRBJ1-2; D perhaps matches TRBD1 (6 bases). This CDR3 is 13 amino acids long. Germline V gene data show CDR1 as SGHVS and CDR2 as FNYEAQ. The V and J ends lost 1 base and 8 bases respectively, with 11 bases between them. CDR3 in DNA: TGTGCCAGCAGCTTAGTCTTGGGGGCCGGCTACACCTTC. It is translated as CASSLVLGAGYTF. The full variable domain, in which reference TRBV7-6 and TRBJ1-2 provide the parts outside the CDR3, is GAGVSQSPRYKVTKRGQDVALRCDPISGHVSLYWYRQALGQGPEFLTYFNYEAQQDKSGLPNDRFSAERPEGSISTLTIQRTEQRDSAMYRCASSLVLGAGYTFGSGTRLTVV.

The genes are TRBV25-1 and TRBJ2-3; 7 bases agree with TRBD1. CDR1 is MGHDK and CDR2 is SYGVNS in the germline V gene. The CDR3 loop spans 14 amino acids. The trim removed 3 bases at V and 1 base at J, leaving 1 base unmatched. For the CDR3, the DNA is TGTGCCAGCAGTGACGACAGGGGCACAGATACGCAGTATTTT. It specifies CASSDDRGTDTQYF. The full variable domain, with the rest looked up from reference TRBV25-1 and TRBJ2-3, is EADIYQTPRYLVIGTGKKITLECSQTMGHDKMYWYQQDPGMELHLIHYSYGVNSTEKGDLSSESTVSRIRTEHFPLTLESARPSHTSQYLCASSDDRGTDTQYFGPGTRLTVL.

The V gene is TRBV6-5, the J gene TRBJ2-3; 10 bases fit TRBD2. Germline loops: CDR1 MNHEY, CDR2 SVGAGI. The V gene end was trimmed by 6 bases and the J gene end by 4 bases; junction bases not matched to a gene: 4. The CDR3 contains 14 residues. DNA for the CDR3: TGTGCCAGCAGGGAGCGGGGGGGACCAGATACGCAGTATTTT. It encodes CASRERGGPDTQYF.

The chain uses TRBV4-1 and TRBJ2-1; no definite D call. Trimming cost V 0 bases and J 10 bases, with 7 bases left between them. The germline gives CDR1 MGHRA, CDR2 YSYEKL. The CDR3 has 12 amino acids. CDR3 DNA sequence: TGCGCCAGCAGCCAAGAACGGCGGGAGCAGTTCTTC. This gives the protein CASSQERREQFF.

The J gene is TRBJ2-1, the V gene TRBV4-1; D unresolved. V was cut by 0 bases and J by 0 bases, with 15 bases left in between. CDR1 and CDR2 from the germline V gene are MGHRA and YSYEKL. This CDR3 contains 18 residues. The CDR3 protein is CASSQEPGSTSSYNEQFF. The CDR3 DNA is TGCGCCAGCAGCCAAGAACCCGGGTCCACGAGCTCCTACAATGAGCAGTTCTTC.

CDR3 bases: TGTGCCAGCAGTGAAGGTAGGCTAGCGGGAGTGGAGGAGCAGTACGTC. Residues: CASSEGRLAGVEEQYV. The genes are TRBV2 and TRBJ2-7, with 10 bases that match TRBD2. CDR1 SNHLY and CDR2 FYNNEI come from the germline V gene. CDR3 length: 16 amino acids. Losses at the gene ends were 1 base for V and 7 bases for J; bases not matched to a gene: 10.

The V call is TRBV5-4, the J call TRBJ1-2; D is possibly TRBD1 (5 bases). This CDR3 comprises 12 residues. Deletions cut 4 bases from V and 8 bases from J, with 12 bases between. The germline V gene has CDR1 SGHNT and CDR2 YYREEE (reference sequence). The CDR3 sequence is CASSQGGRGYTF. The CDR3 nucleotides are TGTGCCAGCAGCCAGGGAGGACGGGGCTACACCTTC.

This clone appeared a single time. The gene calls are TRBV24-1 and TRBJ1-2, with TRBD1 identical over 7 bases. Germline trimming cut 5 bases from V and 8 bases from J; bases unmatched to any gene: 4. In germline, CDR1 is KGHDR, CDR2 SFDVKD. The CDR3 runs 12 residues. CDR3 loop: CATSGLGGGYTF. Here the CDR3 DNA reads TGTGCCACCAGTGGCCTAGGGGGCGGCTACACCTTC.

The rearrangement joins TRBV19 to TRBJ1-1; no definite D call. In germline, CDR1 is LNHDA, CDR2 SQIVND (reference sequence). V lost 3 bases to trimming and J lost 5 bases, with 13 bases between them. The CDR3 has 14 residues. The chain's CDR3 is CASSMRPPGTEAFF. In DNA form, the CDR3 reads TGTGCCAGTAGTATGAGACCCCCGGGAACTGAAGCTTTCTTT. Combining the CDR3 with reference TRBV19 and TRBJ1-1 gives the whole variable domain DGGITQSPKYLFRKEGQNVTLSCEQNLNHDAMYWYRQDPGQGLRLIYYSQIVNDFQKGDIAEGYSVSREKKESFPLTVTSAQKNPTAFYLCASSMRPPGTEAFFGQGTRLTVV.

CDR3 sequence: CASSPHSGGGYTF. In nucleotides, the CDR3 is TGTGCCAGCAGCCCCCACTCTGGCGGAGGCTACACCTTC. This chain links TRBV11-2 with TRBJ1-2; D is ambiguous. The CDR3 extends over 13 amino acids. The germline V gene has CDR1 SGHAT and CDR2 FQNNGV. V was cut by 5 bases and J by 8 bases, with 15 bases left in between.